One and the same sample provided the 22 T cell receptor beta chains below, sequenced in a study of blood T cells in healthy people across ages. A sample-barcoded 5' primer and a J-beta primer mix were used in a second PCR of roughly 7 to 12 cycles. TCRdb itself ran the 5' RACE reads through MiXCR, one entry per CDR3 protein. In the table there are roughly 1.6 million distinct CDR3 sequences, about 31% of which are singletons. The sample taken for sequencing was blood. The receptors derive from a woman younger than 45 in good health.

This clonotype has a handful of counts. The chain joins TRBV11-2 to TRBJ2-5; 9 bases agree with TRBD1. The J segment lost 5 bases and the V segment lost 6 bases, leaving 10 bases of the junction unmatched. The CDR3 contains 15 residues. CDR1 is SGHAT and CDR2 is FQNNGV in the germline V gene. The CDR3 loop reads CASSPGTGSLETQYF. The CDR3 nucleotides read TGTGCCAGCAGTCCCGGGACAGGGTCTTTGGAGACCCAGTACTTC.

The chain carries TRBV5-5 and TRBJ1-2; 9 nucleotides line up with TRBD1. Germline values: CDR1 SGHKS, CDR2 YYEKEE (reference sequence). This CDR3 is built from 16 residues. The J segment lost 2 bases and the V segment lost 4 bases, leaving 9 bases of the junction unmatched. The CDR3 region is CASSPSDRGGNYGYTF. In DNA, the CDR3 is TGTGCCAGCAGCCCATCGGACAGGGGCGGCAACTATGGCTACACCTTC.

V gene TRBV11-2 combines with J gene TRBJ2-5; a weak D match, TRBD2 (5 bases). The CDR3 spans 14 residues. V lost 5 bases and J lost 5, with 15 bases in between. Germline CDR1 reads SGHAT; CDR2 reads FQNNGV. The CDR3: CASSSTRRGETQYF. The CDR3 bases are TGTGCCAGCAGCAGTACTAGAAGAGGGGAGACCCAGTACTTC. The variable domain in full, with the rest retrieved from reference TRBV11-2 and TRBJ2-5, is EAGVAQSPRYKIIEKRQSVAFWCNPISGHATLYWYQQILGQGPKLLIQFQNNGVVDDSQLPKDRFSAERLKGVDSTLKIQPAKLEDSAVYLCASSSTRRGETQYFGPGTRLLVL.

This rearrangement joins TRBV28 to TRBJ1-1; 8 nucleotides line up with TRBD1. The V gene end was trimmed by 8 bases and the J gene end by 6 bases; junction bases not matched to a gene: 14. Looked up from germline, CDR1 is MDHEN and CDR2 is SYDVKM. The CDR3 spans 15 residues. The CDR3 region is CASLFDPDRVSEAFF. The CDR3 nucleotides are TGTGCCAGCTTATTTGATCCGGACAGGGTTTCTGAAGCTTTCTTT.

Note on this clonotype: This may stem from a read error, because a much larger clone lies one nucleotide away. V usage is TRBV7-8 and J usage is TRBJ2-1, with TRBD1 identical over 9 bases. Germline CDR1 SGHVS, CDR2 FQNEAQ. This CDR3 has 17 amino acids. The J segment lost 7 bases and the V segment lost 3 bases, leaving 13 bases of the junction unmatched. The DNA for the CDR3 is TGTGCCAGCAGCTTGAACCATCCGGGACAGGGTTGGAATGAGCAGTTCTTC. It translates to CASSLNHPGQGWNEQFF. The whole variable domain, filled in from reference TRBV7-8 and TRBJ2-1, reads GAGVSQSPRYKVAKRGQDVALRCDPISGHVSLFWYQQALGQGPEFLTYFQNEAQLDKSGLPSDRFFAERPEGSVSTLKIQRTQQEDSAVYLCASSLNHPGQGWNEQFFGPGTRLTVL.

V gene TRBV28 combines with J gene TRBJ2-7, with D possibly matching TRBD2 (7 bases). The J call is uncertain, as TRBJ2-5 better fits the DNA end. The CDR3 totals 17 residues. CDR1 is MDHEN and CDR2 is SYDVKM in the germline V gene. The CDR3 sequence: CASSSRNSGEGQETQYF. In DNA form, the CDR3 reads TGTGCCAGCAGTTCCCGCAACTCAGGGGAGGGCCAAGAGACCCAGTACTTC.

V is TRBV30 and J is TRBJ2-7; no definite D call. Looked up from germline, CDR1 is GTSNPN and CDR2 is SVGIG (reference sequence). The CDR3 totals 13 residues. V was trimmed by 0 bases and J by 4 bases, leaving 10 bases between them. The CDR3 nucleotides are TGTGCCTGGAGTGTACGAACAGCTTACGAGCAGTACTTC. Amino acids: CAWSVRTAYEQYF.

The V gene is TRBV28, the J gene TRBJ2-3; D may be TRBD1 (5 bases). Per the germline V gene, CDR1 is MDHEN and CDR2 is SYDVKM. This CDR3 comprises 11 residues. Trimming left V 7 bases short and J 11 bases short, with 13 bases between. This CDR3 is CASIGATGQYF. DNA for the CDR3: TGTGCCAGCATTGGGGCCACCGGGCAGTATTTT.

Worth noting for this clonotype: Mismatch with germline at one junction end may stem from a read error. V and J are TRBV20-1 and TRBJ2-3, with D perhaps matching TRBD2 (5 bases). Per germline, CDR1 DFQATT and CDR2 SNEGSKA (reference sequence). This CDR3 contains 15 residues. This chain's CDR3 is CSASHAQRNTDTRYF. In DNA, the CDR3 is TGCAGTGCTAGTCATGCCCAGCGGAACACAGATACGCGGTATTTT.

In nucleotides, the CDR3 is TGTGCCAGCAGTACAGAATACAATGAGCAGTTCTTC. It yields the protein CASSTEYNEQFF. V is TRBV28 and J is TRBJ2-1; D is uncertain. Germline CDR1 MDHEN, CDR2 SYDVKM. V lost 5 bases to trimming and J lost 4 bases, with 6 bases between them. The CDR3 totals 12 residues.

This clonotype was picked up a small number of times. This chain connects TRBV5-6 to TRBJ2-3; 14 bases match TRBD2. Germline CDR1 is SGHDT and CDR2 is YYEEEE. V shed 4 bases and J 6 bases; nucleotides not matched to a gene: 7. This CDR3 has 16 residues. CDR3 nucleotides: TGTGCCAGCAGCCCGACTAGCGGGAGGGCTTTGGATACGCAGTATTTT. Its protein product is CASSPTSGRALDTQYF.

The genes are TRBV10-3 and TRBJ2-5; no clear D gene. This CDR3 region has 11 residues. Germline V lookup: CDR1 ENHRY, CDR2 SYGVKD. V gave up 8 bases and J gave up 5 bases, with 9 bases separating them. In DNA form, the CDR3 reads TGTGCCATCGCTGCCCAGGAGACCCAGTACTTC. It encodes CAIAAQETQYF.

CDR3 sequence: CASSLAGDRVGDGYTF. The CDR3 DNA is TGCGCCAGCAGCTTGGCGGGGGACAGGGTTGGGGATGGCTACACCTTC. This chain links TRBV5-1 with TRBJ1-2, with TRBD1 matching 9 bases. Germline CDR1 SGHRS, CDR2 YFSETQ. The CDR3 extends over 16 amino acids. The trim removed 0 bases at V and 6 bases at J, leaving 9 bases unmatched. Looking up the rest from reference TRBV5-1 and TRBJ1-2 gives the full variable domain: KAGVTQTPRYLIKTRGQQVTLSCSPISGHRSVSWYQQTPGQGLQFLFEYFSETQRNKGNFPGRFSGRQFSNSRSEMNVSTLELGDSALYLCASSLAGDRVGDGYTFGSGTRLTVV.

The chain uses TRBV20-1 and TRBJ2-7; TRBD1 agrees at 9 bases. The CDR3 loop spans 13 amino acids. Germline values: CDR1 DFQATT, CDR2 SNEGSKA (reference sequence). The J segment lost 4 bases and the V segment lost 6 bases, leaving 7 bases of the junction unmatched. In DNA, the CDR3 is TGCAGTGCAGGGAACAGGGGGCGATACGAGCAGTACTTC. This codes for CSAGNRGRYEQYF.

Worth noting for this clonotype: Mismatch with germline at one junction end may stem from a read error. The chain carries TRBV12-3 or TRBV12-4 and TRBJ2-3; 10 bases are shared with TRBD2. CDR3 length: 15 residues. The CDR3 sequence is CASSPNLAGADAQYF. Here the CDR3 DNA reads TGTGCCAGCAGCCCTAATCTAGCGGGAGCAGATGCGCAGTATTTT.

The chain has TRBV7-9 and TRBJ1-1; possibly TRBD1 for D (5 bases). This CDR3 region has 15 residues. Germline values: CDR1 SEHNR, CDR2 FQNEAQ (reference sequence). Trimming pared 1 base from V and 5 bases from J, leaving 14 bases between. The CDR3 DNA follows: TGTGCCAGCAGCTTAGTGGCAGGGAGGGAAACTGAAGCTTTCTTT. It yields the protein CASSLVAGRETEAFF.

There are many counts of this clonotype. V gene TRBV7-9 combines with J gene TRBJ2-7; TRBD1 matches at 9 bases. The CDR3 loop spans 14 amino acids. The germline CDR1 and CDR2 sequences are SEHNR and FQNEAQ (reference sequence). V gave up 3 bases and J gave up 5 bases; unmatched junction bases: 5. The DNA of the CDR3 is TGTGCCAGCAGCTTGGGACAGGGATACCACGAGCAGTACTTC. Its protein product is CASSLGQGYHEQYF.

This clonotype appeared a single time. The genes are TRBV10-3 and TRBJ2-3; 9 bases fit TRBD1. The CDR3 is made up of 18 amino acids. V shed 5 bases, J shed 3 bases, and the junction held 15 bases outside the gene matches. The germline V gene encodes CDR1 ENHRY and CDR2 SYGVKD. The CDR3 region is CAISIRDRDLQRTDTQYF. The CDR3 DNA sequence: TGTGCCATCAGTATCCGGGACAGGGACCTTCAGAGGACAGATACGCAGTATTTT.

CDR3 sequence reads: CASSFRREGAGYTF. The CDR3 DNA reads TGTGCCAGCAGTTTTCGCAGGGAGGGGGCTGGCTACACCTTC. The rearrangement uses TRBV27 and TRBJ1-2, with 7 bases that match TRBD1. Germline V gene sequence: CDR1 MNHEY, CDR2 SMNVEV (reference sequence). The junction had 8 bases not matched to a gene; V was cut back by 3 bases and J by 7 bases. CDR3 length: 14 amino acids.

V gene TRBV6-1 combines with J gene TRBJ1-5, with a tentative D call TRBD1 (5 bases). Trimming removed 6 bases from V and 2 bases from J, with 14 bases in between. Per germline, CDR1 MNHNS and CDR2 SASEGT. This CDR3 has 15 amino acids. CDR3 sequence (DNA): TGTGCCAGCAGCGGACACCTCTCCGGCAATCAGCCCCAGCATTTT. Translation: CASSGHLSGNQPQHF.

In regard to this clonotype: This may be a read error, as it is one base from a much larger clone. The chain links TRBV4-2 to TRBJ1-6, with a tentative D call TRBD1 (5 bases). From germline, CDR1 is LGHNA and CDR2 YNFKEQ. The CDR3 covers 15 residues. Trimming shortened V by 4 bases and J by 11 bases, and 18 bases separated the two germline ends. CDR3 residues: CASSPDGAGSPPLHF. CDR3 sequence (DNA): TGTGCCAGCAGCCCGGATGGGGCCGGGAGTCCACCCCTCCACTTT.

V is TRBV3-1 and J is TRBJ2-1; TRBD1 matches 10 bases. This CDR3 region has 17 residues. Germline-derived CDR1 and CDR2 are LGHDT and YNNKEL (reference sequence). V shed 4 bases, J shed 7 bases, and the junction held 13 bases outside the gene matches. The DNA for the CDR3 is TGTGCCAGCAGCCCCTGGGACAGGGGTCGGGCGTGGAATGAGCAGTTCTTC. Translated: CASSPWDRGRAWNEQFF.